The 4 T cell receptor beta chains below come from one sample, sequenced in a study of radiotherapy plus CTLA-4 blockade in lung cancer. The table came from immunoSEQ multiplex PCR; TCRdb's copy has only in-frame clones and leaves some out. The sample has about 68,000 clones, 70% to 85% seen once. This sample comprised peripheral blood, obtained from a patient treated with radiotherapy plus ipilimumab. Receptor source: a human donor with non-small cell lung cancer who had a complete response to radiotherapy plus ipilimumab.

This clone has just a few counts. This chain uses TRBV5-1 with TRBJ1-5; TRBD1 might be the D (5 bases). Per germline, CDR1 SGHRS and CDR2 YFSETQ. The V end was cut by 2 bases, the J end by 2 bases, with 5 bases between. This CDR3 is 13 amino acids long. Here the CDR3 reads CASSLQGNQPQHF. CDR3 bases: TGCGCCAGCAGCTTACAGGGCAATCAGCCCCAGCATTTT.

V and J are TRBV6-6 and TRBJ1-1, with unresolved D. Germline-derived CDR1 and CDR2 are MNHNY and SVGAGI (reference sequence). The CDR3 extends over 15 amino acids. V was trimmed by 2 bases and J by 2 bases, leaving 12 bases between them. CDR3 nucleotide sequence: TGTGCCAGCAGTTACCGGCCCCTGGGAAACACTGAAGCTTTCTTT. Protein sequence: CASSYRPLGNTEAFF.

This clone was seen a few times. The chain recombines TRBV5-1 with TRBJ1-1; 11 bases agree with TRBD1. The J segment lost 5 bases and the V segment lost 3 bases, leaving 6 bases of the junction unmatched. The CDR3 consists of 15 residues. Germline CDR1 reads SGHRS; CDR2 reads YFSETQ. The CDR3 here is CASSSTDRGLTEAFF. CDR3 nucleotide sequence: TGCGCCAGCAGCTCTACGGACAGGGGGCTTACTGAAGCTTTCTTT.

The sample holds a few counts of this clone. The genes are TRBV10-3 and TRBJ2-3; maybe TRBD2 (7 bases). This CDR3 region has 15 residues. V was trimmed by 1 base and J by 4 bases, leaving 12 bases between them. Germline assignment: CDR1 ENHRY and CDR2 SYGVKD. This chain's CDR3 is CAISELIGGADTQYF. The CDR3 nucleotides read TGTGCCATCAGTGAGTTAATAGGGGGGGCAGATACGCAGTATTTT.